Sequencing of this TCR beta chain was carried out in a study of T cells after yellow fever vaccination. Study findings and constraints: Any FACS-sorted repertoire could hold abundant clonotypes that contaminate it from the bulk population. Relatively few clonotypes were ones that appeared in both CD4 and CD8 compartments. Once the booster was given, most primary-vaccination clones reappeared, at around 96% for CD4 and roughly 90% for CD8.

CDR3 size: 15 residues. The germline V gene has CDR1 SNHLY and CDR2 FYNNEI. V shed 2 bases, J shed 6 bases, and the junction held 4 bases outside the gene matches. Template-switching 5'RACE yielded the TCR cDNA; a universal primer site and UMIs were added in the process. Each CDR3 protein gets one entry after TCRdb re-called the 5' RACE reads with MiXCR. The table has around 330,000 distinct CDR3 sequences, about 3.5% seen once. This clonotype has more than one count but fewer than ten. Antigen unknown. The chain has TRBV2 and TRBJ1-6; 7 positions agree with TRBD1. This sequence was found in a man between 18 and 29 years old who received the YFV17D yellow fever vaccine. The sequenced sample was PBMCs, obtained on the day of the yellow fever booster vaccination. CDR3 region: CASSELGQLNSPLHF. The DNA of the CDR3 is TGTGCCAGCAGTGAACTGGGACAGCTTAATTCACCCCTCCACTTT.